This record looks at one TCR beta chain sequence and its context. This sample stems from a study of technical replicates of blood from a handful of donors. Clones were sequenced by immunoSEQ multiplex PCR, and TCRdb holds only the in-frame ones, with some missing. The table has tens of thousands of clones, 95% to 97% seen once. The germline V and J ends were trimmed by 0 bases and 1 base, with 7 bases remaining between them. The CDR3 contains 14 residues. Looked up from germline, CDR1 is SGHNT and CDR2 is YYREEE (reference sequence). The V and J genes are TRBV5-4 and TRBJ1-2, with D possibly being TRBD1 (5 bases). Sequencing used T cells isolated from PBMCs. The receptor comes from a human donor in good health. In nucleotides, the CDR3 is TGTGCCAGCAGCTTGGTAGGGGATAACTATGGCTACACCTTC. Translation gives CASSLVGDNYGYTF. The whole variable domain, remainder taken from reference TRBV5-4 and TRBJ1-2, is ETGVTQSPTHLIKTRGQQVTLRCSSQSGHNTVSWYQQALGQGPQFIFQYYREEENGRGNFPPRFSGLQFPNYSSELNVNALELDDSALYLCASSLVGDNYGYTFGSGTRLTVV.